This TCR beta chain derives from a study of T cell responses to AZD1222 COVID-19 vaccine. The table came from immunoSEQ multiplex PCR; TCRdb's copy has only in-frame clones and leaves some out. The sample lists 150,000 to 200,000 clones; approximately 91% were seen once. A remark on this clone: What it recognizes is unknown.

With V trimmed by 5 bases and J by 5 bases, 11 bases remained unmatched. The CDR3 extends over 15 amino acids. From germline, CDR1 is SGHVS and CDR2 FNYEAQ. Whole-study results and caveats: Spike-wide coverage was observed for vaccine-associated CD4 TCRs, with dominant responses at 160-218 and 743-854. Among spike-specific TCRs, nearly half reportedly target unmutated variant regions. There were repertoire samples only from the period after the peak T cell response. Two AZD1222 doses significantly raised spike-specific TCR breadth and depth over controls.

This sample comprised peripheral blood, obtained on day 0 of AZD1222 vaccination. The chain employs TRBV7-6 and TRBJ2-7, with 8 bases identical to TRBD2. This TCR was recovered from an adult in good health. The CDR3 loop reads CASSPRSGKLDEQYF. The CDR3 nucleotides are TGTGCCAGCAGCCCACGTAGCGGGAAACTCGACGAGCAGTACTTC. The variable domain in full, completed from reference TRBV7-6 and TRBJ2-7, reads GAGVSQSPRYKVTKRGQDVALRCDPISGHVSLYWYRQALGQGPEFLTYFNYEAQQDKSGLPNDRFSAERPEGSISTLTIQRTEQRDSAMYRCASSPRSGKLDEQYFGPGTRLTVT.